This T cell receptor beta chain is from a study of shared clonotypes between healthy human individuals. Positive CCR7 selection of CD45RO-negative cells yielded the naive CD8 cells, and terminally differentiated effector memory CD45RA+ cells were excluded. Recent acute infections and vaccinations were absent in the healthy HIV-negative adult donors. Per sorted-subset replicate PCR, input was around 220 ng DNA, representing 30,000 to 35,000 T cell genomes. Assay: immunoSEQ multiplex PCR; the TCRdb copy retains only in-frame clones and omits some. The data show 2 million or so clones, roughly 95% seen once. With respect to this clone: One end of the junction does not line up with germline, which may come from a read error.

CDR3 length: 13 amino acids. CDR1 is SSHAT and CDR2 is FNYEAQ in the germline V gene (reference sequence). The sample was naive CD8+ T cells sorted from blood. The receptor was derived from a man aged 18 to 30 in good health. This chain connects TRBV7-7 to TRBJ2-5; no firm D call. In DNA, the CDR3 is TGTGCTAGCAGCTACGGTTTCGGGGAGACCCAGTACTTC. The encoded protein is CASSYGFGETQYF.